This T cell receptor beta chain was recovered during a study of cytomegalovirus exposure and HLA in healthy donors. Study results and caveats: When analyzed later, a missense DCLRE1C variant was found to be linked to TCR beta V- and J-gene trimming. Across donors, sequencing depth was assumed by presence/absence analyses to be roughly uniform.

At collection, donors were nominally healthy, but unrecorded immune exposures were probable. The ends lost 6 bases at V and 0 bases at J; junction bases unmatched: 5. Germline V CDR1 and CDR2: ENHRY, SYGVKD. CDR3 size: 15 residues. PCR used 60 Vbeta primers and 13 Jbeta primers. The table came from immunoSEQ multiplex PCR; TCRdb's copy has only in-frame clones and leaves some out. The data contain 250,000 to 350,000 clones, 86% of them singletons. As for this clone: Its antigen is undetermined.

Sequenced material: PBMCs. This chain connects TRBV10-3 to TRBJ2-3, with 8 bases that match TRBD2. The receptor was derived from a man aged 35 to 55 in good health and CMV-seropositive. The CDR3 region has the DNA TGTGCCATCAGGGTACTAGCGGAAAGCACAGATACGCAGTATTTT. Its protein product is CAIRVLAESTDTQYF.